These 29 T cell receptor beta chains were sequenced from one sample in a study of blood T cell repertoires in COVID-19. Libraries were prepared by immunoSEQ multiplex PCR; TCRdb keeps only in-frame clonotypes and omits some of them. The sample contains about 200,000 clones, approximately 80% of which appear only once. The sample comprised peripheral blood. The receptors were gathered from a man aged 35 to 55 with acute or convalescent COVID-19.

The chain joins TRBV24-1 to TRBJ2-3; weak D call: TRBD2 (5 bases). Per germline, CDR1 KGHDR and CDR2 SFDVKD. Trimming took 4 bases from V and 6 from J, leaving 10 bases between them. The CDR3 has 13 amino acids. This CDR3 reads CATSDHQRDTQYF. The CDR3 DNA reads as TGTGCCACCAGTGACCACCAGCGGGATACGCAGTATTTT.

The rearrangement links TRBV18 to TRBJ1-2; D remains unclear. The CDR3 covers 13 residues. Between the trimmed V and J ends, which lost 8 bases and 4 bases, there was a span of 14 bases. Germline CDR1 and CDR2: KGHSH and LQKENI. The CDR3 protein is CASHPRGSYGYTF. CDR3 nucleotides: TGTGCCAGCCACCCACGGGGTAGCTATGGCTACACCTTC. Full variable domain (remainder filled in from reference TRBV18 and TRBJ1-2): NAGVMQNPRHLVRRRGQEARLRCSPMKGHSHVYWYRQLPEEGLKFMVYLQKENIIDESGMPKERFSAEFPKEGPSILRIQQVVRGDSAAYFCASHPRGSYGYTFGSGTRLTVV.

The CDR3 sequence: CAIRTPRTEAFF. CDR3 coding DNA: TGTGCCATCCGGACACCACGGACTGAAGCTTTCTTT. The V and J genes are TRBV10-3 and TRBJ1-1; a possible D gene is TRBD1 (5 bases). The ends were cut back, 8 bases at V and 5 bases at J, with 12 bases in the middle. Germline V gives CDR1 ENHRY, CDR2 SYGVKD. This CDR3 has 12 residues.

The V call is TRBV2, the J call TRBJ1-3; weak D call: TRBD1 (5 bases). The germline CDR1 and CDR2 sequences are SNHLY and FYNNEI. V lost 4 bases to trimming and J lost 0 bases, with 13 bases between them. The CDR3 extends over 16 amino acids. In DNA form, the CDR3 reads TGTGCCAGCAGTGTAATGACAGTCTACTCTGGAAACACCATATATTTT. Its protein is CASSVMTVYSGNTIYF.

The rearrangement joins TRBV4-2 to TRBJ1-1; no clear D. The CDR3 has 14 amino acids. CDR1 and CDR2 from the germline V gene are LGHNA and YNFKEQ. Trimming stripped 2 bases from V and 5 bases from J, with 12 bases between. CDR3 bases: TGTGCCAGCAGCCAACTCCCCACCGAGACTGAAGCTTTCTTT. Translation: CASSQLPTETEAFF.

The V gene is TRBV6-5, the J gene TRBJ1-2; 8 bases are a match to TRBD1. The V gene end was trimmed by 6 bases and the J gene end by 5 bases; junction bases not matched to a gene: 8. The CDR3 length is 14 residues. CDR1 MNHEY and CDR2 SVGAGI come from the germline V gene. The CDR3 DNA sequence: TGTGCCAGCAGCCGACAGGGGTCTGGGTATGGCTACACCTTC. It is translated as CASSRQGSGYGYTF.

The chain links TRBV3-1 (or the pseudogene TRBV3-2) to TRBJ1-1, with D possibly TRBD1 on 5 matching bases. CDR3 size: 14 residues. V was shortened by 2 bases and J by 1 base, with 8 bases between the two germline ends. From germline, CDR1 is LGHDT and CDR2 YNNKEL (reference sequence). The CDR3 reads CASSQPGPNTEAFF. CDR3 bases: TGTGCCAGCAGCCAACCAGGGCCGAACACTGAAGCTTTCTTT.

The chain couples TRBV27 to TRBJ1-5; maybe TRBD1 (5 bases). CDR1 is MNHEY, CDR2 SMNVEV, per germline (reference sequence). This CDR3 spans 14 amino acids. Trimming shortened V by 4 bases and J by 7 bases, and 14 bases separated the two germline ends. CDR3 amino acids: CASSSRGLRQPQHF. CDR3 DNA: TGTGCCAGCAGTTCCCGGGGGTTGAGGCAGCCCCAGCATTTT.

This clone showed up just once. This chain uses TRBV6-2 or TRBV6-3 with TRBJ2-7; 11 positions match TRBD1. Germline CDR1 MNHEY, CDR2 SVGEGT. Trimming removed 5 bases from V and 6 bases from J; junction bases left unmatched: 6. The CDR3 spans 14 residues. The CDR3 nucleotides are TGTGCCAGCAGTCCCGGGACAGGGGGTCTCGAGCAGTACTTC. This sequence encodes CASSPGTGGLEQYF.

This clone is a singleton in its sample. The genes are TRBV7-9 and TRBJ2-5; TRBD1 is a possible D gene (6 bases). With 3 bases removed from V and 5 bases from J, the gap between germline ends came to 16 bases. The V gene's germline CDR1 is SEHNR and CDR2 FQNEAQ (reference sequence). The CDR3 consists of 15 residues. The CDR3 reads CASSFGDQGLETQYF. DNA of the CDR3: TGTGCCAGCAGCTTTGGTGATCAGGGGCTCGAGACCCAGTACTTC.

The CDR3 nucleotides are TGTGCCAGCAGCCAAAGCGGGGGTGAGACCCAGTACTTC. It specifies CASSQSGGETQYF. This sequence joins TRBV3-1 (or the pseudogene TRBV3-2) and TRBJ2-5; 8 bases are shared with TRBD2. V shed 2 bases, J shed 5 bases, and the junction held 1 base outside the gene matches. Germline loops: CDR1 LGHDT, CDR2 YNNKEL (reference sequence). This CDR3 has 13 residues.

V gene TRBV25-1 combines with J gene TRBJ2-5; 8 bases are a match to TRBD2. This CDR3 region has 15 residues. CDR1 and CDR2 (germline): MGHDK, SYGVNS. Germline trimming cut 6 bases from V and 5 bases from J; bases unmatched to any gene: 11. CDR3 nucleotides: TGTGCCAGCAGGGGAGGTAGCGGGATGGGGGAGACCCAGTACTTC. Encoded protein: CASRGGSGMGETQYF.

In its sample, this clone was seen a few times. This chain uses TRBV5-1 with TRBJ2-7; D may be TRBD2 (6 bases). V was shortened by 3 bases and J by 7 bases, with 17 bases between the two germline ends. Looked up from germline, CDR1 is SGHRS and CDR2 is YFSETQ. CDR3 length: 14 amino acids. For the CDR3, the DNA is TGCGCCAGCAGCTGGGGACTTGCCCGGGGGGAGCAGTACTTC. Translating gives CASSWGLARGEQYF.

Worth noting for this clone: Different DNA sequences within this sample yield the same CDR3. This rearrangement joins TRBV9 to TRBJ2-7, with TRBD1 matching 7 bases. Germline V CDR1 and CDR2: SGDLS, YYNGEE. V lost 0 bases and J lost 4; bases outside the gene matches: 4. The CDR3 has 14 amino acids. CDR3 nucleotides: TGTGCCAGCAGCGTAGGGACAGGAACATACGAGCAGTACTTC. It specifies CASSVGTGTYEQYF.

V usage is TRBV3-1 (or the pseudogene TRBV3-2) and J usage is TRBJ1-5; 7 bases map to TRBD1. Germline CDR1 is LGHDT and CDR2 is YNNKEL (reference sequence). V was clipped by 2 bases and J by 9 bases; unmatched bases: 7. There are 14 residues in the CDR3. The CDR3 nucleotides are TGTGCCAGCAGCCAAAATGACAGGGACGGGCCCCAGCATTTT. As protein: CASSQNDRDGPQHF.

The chain links TRBV6-5 to TRBJ1-1; unclear D gene. Between the trimmed V and J ends, which lost 5 bases and 0 bases, there was a span of 10 bases. The CDR3 runs to 14 residues. CDR1 is MNHEY, CDR2 SVGAGI, per germline. The CDR3 region has the DNA TGTGCCAGCAGTCGGAACGGAGTGAACACTGAAGCTTTCTTT. Translation: CASSRNGVNTEAFF.

V is TRBV6-2 or TRBV6-3 and J is TRBJ1-5, with D perhaps matching TRBD1 (6 bases). Per the germline V gene, CDR1 is MNHEY and CDR2 is SVGEGT. The CDR3 consists of 14 residues. The V end was cut by 0 bases, the J end by 7 bases, with 10 bases between. CDR3: CASSYSAGVQPQHF. The DNA for the CDR3 is TGTGCCAGCAGTTACTCAGCAGGGGTGCAGCCCCAGCATTTT.

This chain links TRBV19 with TRBJ2-1; D is perhaps TRBD2 (6 bases). The germline V and J ends were trimmed by 3 bases and 8 bases, with 17 bases remaining between them. Germline V gene data show CDR1 as LNHDA and CDR2 as SQIVND (reference sequence). The length of the CDR3 is 15 residues. CDR3 sequence (DNA): TGTGCCAGTAGTATTGGAGGGAGGTATTTTGATGAGCAGTTCTTC. It specifies CASSIGGRYFDEQFF.

The chain employs TRBV6-6 and TRBJ1-3, with 7 bases identical to TRBD1. There are 15 residues in the CDR3. Trimming took 9 bases from V and 1 from J; bases not matched to a gene: 9. Per germline, CDR1 MNHNY and CDR2 SVGAGI (reference sequence). CDR3 nucleotide sequence: TGTGCCAGTACGACAGGGCTGCCGTCTGGAAACACCATATATTTT. Protein sequence: CASTTGLPSGNTIYF.

The CDR3 protein is CASSLQGLFGTEAFF. CDR3 coding DNA: TGCGCCAGCAGCCTTCAGGGGCTGTTTGGCACTGAAGCTTTCTTT. The chain combines TRBV4-1 with TRBJ1-1, with D possibly matching TRBD1 (6 bases). V was cut by 4 bases and J by 4 bases, with 16 bases left in between. The CDR3 sequence is 15 residues long. Germline V gene sequence: CDR1 MGHRA, CDR2 YSYEKL.

V usage is TRBV5-1 and J usage is TRBJ2-1; possibly TRBD2 for D (5 bases). The CDR3 runs 13 residues. Germline CDR1 reads SGHRS; CDR2 reads YFSETQ. V shed 2 bases and J shed 4 bases, with 7 bases lying between them. CDR3 loop: CASSFSGYNEQFF. CDR3 nucleotide sequence: TGCGCCAGCAGCTTTTCGGGGTACAATGAGCAGTTCTTC. The full variable domain, its missing parts supplied by reference TRBV5-1 and TRBJ2-1, is KAGVTQTPRYLIKTRGQQVTLSCSPISGHRSVSWYQQTPGQGLQFLFEYFSETQRNKGNFPGRFSGRQFSNSRSEMNVSTLELGDSALYLCASSFSGYNEQFFGPGTRLTVL.

The chain combines TRBV3-1 (or the pseudogene TRBV3-2) with TRBJ1-1, with D unclear. The CDR3 has 14 amino acids. CDR1 is LGHDT, CDR2 YNNKEL, per germline (reference sequence). V lost 1 base and J lost 1, with 7 bases in between. The CDR3 loop reads CASSQGRQNTEAFF. In DNA, the CDR3 is TGTGCCAGCAGCCAAGGCCGACAGAACACTGAAGCTTTCTTT.

The DNA of the CDR3 is TGTGCCAGCAGTTCCCCCTCGCAGCCCCAGCATTTT. This sequence encodes CASSSPSQPQHF. This chain connects TRBV6-5 to TRBJ1-5; the D is unclear. The CDR3 runs to 12 residues. Germline V gives CDR1 MNHEY, CDR2 SVGAGI. The V and J ends lost 4 bases and 7 bases respectively, with 8 bases between them.

This clone was found once. This chain links TRBV3-1 (or the pseudogene TRBV3-2) with TRBJ2-7; 8 bases line up with TRBD1. The V gene end was trimmed by 5 bases and the J gene end by 1 base; junction bases not matched to a gene: 4. Germline values: CDR1 LGHDT, CDR2 YNNKEL (reference sequence). The CDR3 totals 14 residues. CDR3 in DNA: TGTGCCAGCAGCAGACAGGGGAGTTCCTACGAGCAGTACTTC. Translated, it gives CASSRQGSSYEQYF.

The V and J genes are TRBV7-2 and TRBJ2-7; a weak D match, TRBD1 (5 bases). V lost 5 bases and J lost 3, with 11 bases in between. The CDR3 covers 13 residues. Germline CDR1 and CDR2: SGHTA and FQGNSA. DNA of the CDR3: TGTGCCAGCAGCGAAGACAGTGACTACGAGCAGTACTTC. Its translation: CASSEDSDYEQYF.

The chain couples TRBV29-1 to TRBJ2-7; weak D call: TRBD1 (7 bases). The V end was cut by 5 bases, the J end by 5 bases, with 16 bases between. Germline CDR1 reads SQVTM; CDR2 reads ANQGSEA. The CDR3 runs 13 residues. Written as DNA, the CDR3 is TGCAGCGTTCCCCGGGCAGGGGGGCACGAGCAGTACTTC. Amino acid sequence: CSVPRAGGHEQYF.

The gene calls are TRBV6-5 and TRBJ2-7; TRBD1 agrees at 7 bases. The J segment lost 4 bases and the V segment lost 6 bases, leaving 12 bases of the junction unmatched. Germline assignment: CDR1 MNHEY and CDR2 SVGAGI. CDR3 length equals 15 residues. Written as DNA, the CDR3 is TGTGCCAGCAGACTACTAGGGACAGAGAAATACGAGCAGTACTTC. Translating it yields CASRLLGTEKYEQYF.

In this sample, this clone turned up once. Written as DNA, the CDR3 is TGCGCCAGCAGCTTGGACAGATTACATGGGGAGACCCAGTACTTC. It specifies CASSLDRLHGETQYF. The rearrangement links TRBV5-1 to TRBJ2-5; D not certain. This CDR3 is built from 15 residues. Germline V lookup: CDR1 SGHRS, CDR2 YFSETQ. Trimming took off 0 bases at V and 5 bases at J, with 14 bases between the two ends.

V gene TRBV7-6 combines with J gene TRBJ2-3; 7 positions match TRBD1. The germline V gene has CDR1 SGHVS and CDR2 FNYEAQ. V was clipped by 3 bases and J by 2 bases; unmatched bases: 2. The CDR3 has 14 amino acids. CDR3 in amino acids: CASSFDRVTDTQYF. The CDR3 bases are TGTGCCAGCAGCTTCGACAGGGTCACAGATACGCAGTATTTT.